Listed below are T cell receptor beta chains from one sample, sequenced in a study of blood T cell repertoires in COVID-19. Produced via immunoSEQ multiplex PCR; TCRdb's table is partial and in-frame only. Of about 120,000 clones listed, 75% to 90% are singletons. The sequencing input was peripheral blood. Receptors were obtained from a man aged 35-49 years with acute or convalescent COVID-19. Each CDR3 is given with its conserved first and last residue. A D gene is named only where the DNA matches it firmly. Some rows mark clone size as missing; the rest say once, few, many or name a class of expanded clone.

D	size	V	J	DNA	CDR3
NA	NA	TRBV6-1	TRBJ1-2	TGTGCCAGCAGTGAAGGCGGAGGGTCCATGGTTGGCTACACCTTC	CASSEGGGSMVGYTF
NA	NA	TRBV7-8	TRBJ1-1	TGTGCCAGCAGCTTAGCGCGGGGCACTGAAGCTTTCTTT	CASSLARGTEAFF
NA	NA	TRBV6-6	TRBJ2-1	TGTGCCAGCAGTCTTGGACAGGGAGGGAATGAGCAGTTCTTC	CASSLGQGGNEQFF
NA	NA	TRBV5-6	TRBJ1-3	TGTGCCAGCAGCCCTAGGGGTTTCTCTGGAAACACCATATATTTT	CASSPRGFSGNTIYF
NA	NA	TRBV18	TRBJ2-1	TGTGCCAGCTCACTTTCCGGGACCTACAATGAGCAGTTCTTC	CASSLSGTYNEQFF
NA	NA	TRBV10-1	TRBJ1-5	TGCGCCAGCAGTGTAGGGGCCGATCAGCCCCAGCATTTT	CASSVGADQPQHF
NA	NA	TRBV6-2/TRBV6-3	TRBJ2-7	TGTGCCAGCAGTTCCCCGGGACACTCAGACGAGCAGTACTTC	CASSSPGHSDEQYF
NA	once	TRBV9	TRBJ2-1	TGTGCCAGCAGCGGAGGAACGGGGAGCTCCTACAATGAGCAGTTCTTC	CASSGGTGSSYNEQFF
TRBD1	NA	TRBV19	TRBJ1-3	TGTGCCACTAAGCCCGGGACAGGGGCTGGAAACACCATATATTTT	CATKPGTGAGNTIYF
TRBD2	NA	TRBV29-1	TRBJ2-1	TGCAGCGTTGAAGAGGCTAGCGGATACAATGAGCAGTTCTTC	CSVEEASGYNEQFF
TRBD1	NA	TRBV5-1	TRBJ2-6	TGCGCCAGCAGCATCGGGGACAGGGACCGCTCTGGGGCCAACGTCCTGACTTTC	CASSIGDRDRSGANVLTF
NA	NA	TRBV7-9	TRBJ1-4	TGTGCCAGCAGCGGGGGGGATAATGAAAAACTGTTTTTT	CASSGGDNEKLFF
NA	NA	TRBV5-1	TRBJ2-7	TGCGCCAGCAGCTTCCAGGGCCCTTACGAGCAGTACTTC	CASSFQGPYEQYF
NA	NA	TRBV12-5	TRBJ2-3	TGTGCTAGTGGTTTAGGGGCAAGCACAGATACGCAGTATTTT	CASGLGASTDTQYF
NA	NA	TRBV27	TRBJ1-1	TGTGCCAGCAGTTTATCGTTGGGGGGGCAAGCTTTCTTT	CASSLSLGGQAFF
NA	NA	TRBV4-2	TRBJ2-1	TGTGCCAGCAGCCAAGCAGATTACCGGGCTAGCTGGTCATCTAATGAGCAGTTCTTC	CASSQADYRASWSSNEQFF
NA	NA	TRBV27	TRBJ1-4	TGTGCCAGCCGAGGGGGGGGGAAAGCTAATGAAAAACTGTTTTTT	CASRGGGKANEKLFF
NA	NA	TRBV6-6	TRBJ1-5	TGTGCCAGCAGTTACTCGTCAGGGCAGCCCCAGCATTTT	CASSYSSGQPQHF
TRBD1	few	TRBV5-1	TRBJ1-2	TGCGCCAGCAGCTCCTCCTCGGACAGGGGGAATGGCTACACCTTC	CASSSSSDRGNGYTF
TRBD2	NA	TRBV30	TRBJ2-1	TGTGCCTGGAGGCAAACACTAGCGATATACAATGAGCAGTTCTTC	CAWRQTLAIYNEQFF
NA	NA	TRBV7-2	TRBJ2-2	TGTGCCAGCAGCCCCCAAATCACCGGGGAGCTGTTTTTT	CASSPQITGELFF
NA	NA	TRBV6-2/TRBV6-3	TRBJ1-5	TGTGCCAGCAGTCTGGCGGGGAATAGCAATCAGCCCCAGCATTTT	CASSLAGNSNQPQHF
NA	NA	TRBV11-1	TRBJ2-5	TGTGCCAGCACCAGAAAAAGGGGGGAGACCCAGTACTTC	CASTRKRGETQYF
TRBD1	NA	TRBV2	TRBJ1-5	TGTGCCAGCAGAGACCAGGGGGCGGATAGTCAGCCCCAGCATTTT	CASRDQGADSQPQHF
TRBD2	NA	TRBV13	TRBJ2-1	TGTGCCAGCAGCCCAGGACTAGCGGGAAACTCCTACAATGAGCAGTTCTTC	CASSPGLAGNSYNEQFF
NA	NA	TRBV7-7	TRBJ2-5	TGTGCCAGCAGCCCCCGGGTTAGAGAGACCCAGTACTTC	CASSPRVRETQYF
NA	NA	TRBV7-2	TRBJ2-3	TGTGCCAGCAGCTCCACAGGTCCTACGCAGTATTTT	CASSSTGPTQYF
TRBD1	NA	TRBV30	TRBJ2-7	TGTGCCTGGAGTGGACAGGGGGCGCGAGAGCAGTACTTC	CAWSGQGAREQYF
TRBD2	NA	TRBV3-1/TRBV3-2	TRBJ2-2	TGTGCCAGCAGCCGGCGGGAGGGAAACACCGGGGAGCTGTTTTTT	CASSRREGNTGELFF
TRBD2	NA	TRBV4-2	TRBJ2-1	TGTGCCAGCAGCCTCGGCCCGGGACTAGTCCAAGACCGATTGCTATACAATGAGCAGTTCTTC	CASSLGPGLVQDRLLYNEQFF
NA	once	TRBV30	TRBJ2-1	TGTGCCTGGAGTGTACTCGGGAATGAGCAGTTCTTC	CAWSVLGNEQFF
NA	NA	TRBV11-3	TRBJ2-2	TGTGCCAGCAGCCCGAGGGCGGGAACCCACACCGGGGAGCTGTTTTTT	CASSPRAGTHTGELFF
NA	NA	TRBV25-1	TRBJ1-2	TGTGCCAGCAGCTACGGAGCTAACTATGGCTACACCTTC	CASSYGANYGYTF
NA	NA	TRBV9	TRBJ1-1	TGTGCCAGCAGCGTAGGCCAATCGCCAGGGAACACTGAAGCTTTCTTT	CASSVGQSPGNTEAFF
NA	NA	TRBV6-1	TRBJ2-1	TGTGCCAGCAGTTTCTCTTCCGATGAGCAGTTCTTC	CASSFSSDEQFF
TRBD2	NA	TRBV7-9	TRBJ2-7	TGTGCCAGCAGCTGGGCGGGAGAGTCCTACGAGCAGTACTTC	CASSWAGESYEQYF
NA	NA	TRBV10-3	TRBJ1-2	TGTGCCATCAGTGGGGTCCAAAGGGGCTATGGCTACACCTTC	CAISGVQRGYGYTF
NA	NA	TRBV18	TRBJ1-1	TGTGCCAGCTCATATGGAGGTCCCCAACAGTTGACTGAAGCTTTCTTT	CASSYGGPQQLTEAFF
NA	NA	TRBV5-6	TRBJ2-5	TGTGCCAGCAGCTTCCCAGGGCAAGAGACCCAGTACTTC	CASSFPGQETQYF
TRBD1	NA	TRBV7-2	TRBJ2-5	TGTGCCAGCAGCAGATACAGGGGGCAAGAGACCCAGTACTTC	CASSRYRGQETQYF
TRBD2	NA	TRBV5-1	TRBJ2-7	TGCGCCAGCAGCCGGGGTCCCGCCTCGGGGGGGTCCTACGAGCAGTACTTC	CASSRGPASGGSYEQYF
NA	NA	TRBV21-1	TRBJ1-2	TGTGCCAGCAGCAAGGTTTCCCGGAGCTATGGCTACACCTTC	CASSKVSRSYGYTF
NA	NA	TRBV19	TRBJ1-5	TGTGCCAGTAGTATAATCAACAATCAGCCCCAGCATTTT	CASSIINNQPQHF
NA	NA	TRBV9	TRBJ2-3	TGTGCCAGCAGCGTAGATGCGCTGCCCACAGATACGCAGTATTTT	CASSVDALPTDTQYF
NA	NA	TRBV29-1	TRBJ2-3	TGCAGCGTTGATTCGGTAGATACGCAGTATTTT	CSVDSVDTQYF
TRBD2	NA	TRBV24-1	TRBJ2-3	TGTGCCACCTCTGGGACTAGCGGGCTCACAGATACGCAGTATTTT	CATSGTSGLTDTQYF
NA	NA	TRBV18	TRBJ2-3	TGTGCCAGCTCAGCTGGAGGGTTGGATACGCAGTATTTT	CASSAGGLDTQYF
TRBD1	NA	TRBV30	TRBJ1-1	TGTGCCTGGAACAGGGGGCGATCTGAAGCTTTCTTT	CAWNRGRSEAFF
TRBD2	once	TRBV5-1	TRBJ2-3	TGCGCCAGCAGCTTGGGTGCTGGCGGGAGGGCCTATATAGATACGCAGTATTTT	CASSLGAGGRAYIDTQYF
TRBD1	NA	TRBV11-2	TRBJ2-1	TGTGCCAGCAGCTTAGAGAACAGGGGTTGGGGTGAGCAGTTCTTC	CASSLENRGWGEQFF
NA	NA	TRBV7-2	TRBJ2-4	TGTGCCAGCAGCTTGGCAGGGACACGGGAAGTTCAGTACTTC	CASSLAGTREVQYF
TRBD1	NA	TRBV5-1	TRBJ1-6	TGCGCCAGCAGCTCGGACAGGGTGGCGACCAAGTCACCCCTCCACTTT	CASSSDRVATKSPLHF
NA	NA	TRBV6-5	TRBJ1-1	TGTGCCAGCAGTCAGCGGGGGAACGGTGAAGCTTTCTTT	CASSQRGNGEAFF
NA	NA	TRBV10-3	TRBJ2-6	TGTGCCATCAGTGAAGGGGGATCTGGGGCCAACGTCCTGACTTTC	CAISEGGSGANVLTF
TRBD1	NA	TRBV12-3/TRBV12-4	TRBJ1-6	TGTGCCAGCAGTACTTGGACAGGGTCACCCCTCCACTTT	CASSTWTGSPLHF